This T cell receptor beta chain comes out of a study of cytomegalovirus exposure and HLA in healthy donors. Findings and caveats of the study: Generally TCR sequences proved uncommon, though certain public TCRs appeared in numerous donors. In vitro work confirmed that three CMV-associated chains recognize CMV antigens.

The data were produced by immunoSEQ multiplex PCR, yet TCRdb's version contains in-frame clones alone and is incomplete. This table holds about 49,000 clones, approximately 93% found once. A note on this clone: Its antigen is undetermined.

The TCR comes from a woman aged 18-35 years in good health and CMV-seropositive. Sequencing was done on a sample of PBMCs.

CDR3 DNA: TGCGCCAGCAGCCAAGATATCACAGGAGATCCTCATGGCTACACCTTC. It is translated as CASSQDITGDPHGYTF. The chain combines TRBV4-1 with TRBJ1-2, with D perhaps TRBD1 (5 bases). Germline V lookup: CDR1 MGHRA, CDR2 YSYEKL. The CDR3 is made up of 16 amino acids. Trimming shortened V by 0 bases and J by 6 bases, and 17 bases separated the two germline ends.